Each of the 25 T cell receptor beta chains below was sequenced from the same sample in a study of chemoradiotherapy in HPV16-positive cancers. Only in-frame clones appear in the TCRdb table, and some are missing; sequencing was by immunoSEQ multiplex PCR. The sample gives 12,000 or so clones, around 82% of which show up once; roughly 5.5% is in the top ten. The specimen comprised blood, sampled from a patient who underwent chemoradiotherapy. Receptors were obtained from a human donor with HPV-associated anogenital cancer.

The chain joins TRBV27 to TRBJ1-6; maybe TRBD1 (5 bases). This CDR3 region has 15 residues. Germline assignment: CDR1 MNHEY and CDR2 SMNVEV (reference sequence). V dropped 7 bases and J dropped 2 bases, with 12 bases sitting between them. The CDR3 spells CASTRQPTYNSPLHF. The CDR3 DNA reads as TGTGCCAGCACCCGACAGCCTACCTATAATTCACCCCTCCACTTT.

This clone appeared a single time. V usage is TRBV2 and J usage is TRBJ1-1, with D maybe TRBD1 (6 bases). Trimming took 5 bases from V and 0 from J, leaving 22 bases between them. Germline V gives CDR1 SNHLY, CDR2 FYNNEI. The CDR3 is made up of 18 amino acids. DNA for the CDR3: TGTGCCAGCAGTTTAAGTCTAGTCGACAGGTCAATGAACACTGAAGCTTTCTTT. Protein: CASSLSLVDRSMNTEAFF.

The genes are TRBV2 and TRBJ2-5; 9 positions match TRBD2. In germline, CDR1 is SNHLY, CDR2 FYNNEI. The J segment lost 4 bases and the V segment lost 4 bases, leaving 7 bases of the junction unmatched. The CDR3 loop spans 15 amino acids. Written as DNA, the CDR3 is TGTGCCAGCAGTGTGGGCGGGGGGGTAGGAGAGACCCAGTACTTC. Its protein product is CASSVGGGVGETQYF. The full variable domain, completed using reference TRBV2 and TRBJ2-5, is EPEVTQTPSHQVTQMGQEVILRCVPISNHLYFYWYRQILGQKVEFLVSFYNNEISEKSEIFDDQFSVERPDGSNFTLKIRSTKLEDSAMYFCASSVGGGVGETQYFGPGTRLLVL.

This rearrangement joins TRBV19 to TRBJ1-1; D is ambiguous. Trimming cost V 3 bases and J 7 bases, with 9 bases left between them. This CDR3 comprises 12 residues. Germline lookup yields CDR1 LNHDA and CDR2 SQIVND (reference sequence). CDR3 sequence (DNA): TGTGCCAGTAGTATGATCGGGCTTGAAGCTTTCTTT. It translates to CASSMIGLEAFF.

The CDR3 region is CASSFQGGETQYF. For the CDR3, the DNA is TGTGCCAGCAGCTTCCAGGGCGGCGAGACCCAGTACTTC. The rearrangement joins TRBV7-2 to TRBJ2-5; D is perhaps TRBD1 (5 bases). Germline V gene lookup returns CDR1 SGHTA and CDR2 FQGNSA. The CDR3 length is 13 residues. V was trimmed by 3 bases and J by 5 bases, leaving 10 bases between them.

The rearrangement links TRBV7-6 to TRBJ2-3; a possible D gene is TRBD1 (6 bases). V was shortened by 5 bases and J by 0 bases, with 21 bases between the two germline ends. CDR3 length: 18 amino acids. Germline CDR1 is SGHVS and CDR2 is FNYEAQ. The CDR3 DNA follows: TGTGCCAGCAGCACCATACAGGGCCCACGAATAAGCACAGATACGCAGTATTTT. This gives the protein CASSTIQGPRISTDTQYF.

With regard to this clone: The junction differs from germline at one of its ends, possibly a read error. CDR3 bases: TGTGCCAGCCCACCGGGACAGGCTATGACAGATACGCAGTATTTT. Translating gives CASPPGQAMTDTQYF. The rearrangement links TRBV18 to TRBJ2-3; 8 nucleotides agree with TRBD1. The CDR3 is 15 residues long. From germline, CDR1 is KGHSH and CDR2 LQKENI.

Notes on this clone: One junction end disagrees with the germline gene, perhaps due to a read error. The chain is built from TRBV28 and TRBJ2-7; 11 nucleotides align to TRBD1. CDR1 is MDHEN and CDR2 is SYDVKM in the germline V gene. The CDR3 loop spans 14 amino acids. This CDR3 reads CASSLMGQGGDLNF. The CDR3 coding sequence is TGTGCCAGCAGTTTAATGGGACAGGGGGGGGATTTGAACTTC.

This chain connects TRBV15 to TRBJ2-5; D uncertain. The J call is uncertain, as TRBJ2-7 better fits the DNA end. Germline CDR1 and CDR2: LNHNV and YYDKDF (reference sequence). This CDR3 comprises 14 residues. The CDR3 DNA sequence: TGTGCCACCAGCAGAGATCAGGTCTCCTACGAGCAGTACTTC. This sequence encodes CATSRDQVSYEQYF.

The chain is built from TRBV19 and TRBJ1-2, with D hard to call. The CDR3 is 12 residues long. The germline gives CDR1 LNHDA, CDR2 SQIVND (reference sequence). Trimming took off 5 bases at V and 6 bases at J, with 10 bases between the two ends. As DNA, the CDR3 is TGTGCCAGTAGTCGGCGGCGTCATGGCTACACCTTC. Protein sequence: CASSRRRHGYTF.

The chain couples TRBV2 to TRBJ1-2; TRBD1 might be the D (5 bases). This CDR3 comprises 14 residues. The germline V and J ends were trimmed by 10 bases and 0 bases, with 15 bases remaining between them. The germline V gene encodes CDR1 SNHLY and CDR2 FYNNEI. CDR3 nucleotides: TGTGCCACCAAACGGGGGGGAACTAACTATGGCTACACCTTC. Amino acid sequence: CATKRGGTNYGYTF.

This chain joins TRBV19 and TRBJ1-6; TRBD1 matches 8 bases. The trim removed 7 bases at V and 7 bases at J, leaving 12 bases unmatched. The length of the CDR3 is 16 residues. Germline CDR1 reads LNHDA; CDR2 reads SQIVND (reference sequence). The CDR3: CASIATGGSQNSPLHF. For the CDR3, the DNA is TGTGCCAGTATCGCAACAGGGGGATCGCAGAATTCACCCCTCCACTTT.

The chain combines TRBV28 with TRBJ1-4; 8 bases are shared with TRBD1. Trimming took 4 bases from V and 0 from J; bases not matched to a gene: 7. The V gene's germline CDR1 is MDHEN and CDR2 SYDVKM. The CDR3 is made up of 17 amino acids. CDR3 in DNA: TGTGCCAGCAGTTCCGACAGGGGTTGGGCAACTAATGAAAAACTGTTTTTT. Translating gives CASSSDRGWATNEKLFF.

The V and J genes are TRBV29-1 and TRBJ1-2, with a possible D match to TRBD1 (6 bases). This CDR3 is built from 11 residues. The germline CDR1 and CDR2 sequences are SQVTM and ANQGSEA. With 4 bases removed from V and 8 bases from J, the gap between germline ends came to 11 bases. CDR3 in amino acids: CSVVEGGGYTF. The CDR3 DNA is TGCAGCGTTGTCGAGGGGGGGGGCTACACCTTC.

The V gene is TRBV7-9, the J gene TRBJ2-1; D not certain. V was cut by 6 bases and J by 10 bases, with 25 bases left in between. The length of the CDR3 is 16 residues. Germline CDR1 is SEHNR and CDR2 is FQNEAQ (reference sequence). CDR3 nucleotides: TGTGCCAGCAGTCCGATCGTGAGGTGGATGAAATACGAGCAGTTCTTC. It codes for CASSPIVRWMKYEQFF. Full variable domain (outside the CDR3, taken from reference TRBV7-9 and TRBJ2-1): DTGVSQNPRHKITKRGQNVTFRCDPISEHNRLYWYRQTLGQGPEFLTYFQNEAQLEKSRLLSDRFSAERPKGSFSTLEIQRTEQGDSAMYLCASSPIVRWMKYEQFFGPGTRLTVL.

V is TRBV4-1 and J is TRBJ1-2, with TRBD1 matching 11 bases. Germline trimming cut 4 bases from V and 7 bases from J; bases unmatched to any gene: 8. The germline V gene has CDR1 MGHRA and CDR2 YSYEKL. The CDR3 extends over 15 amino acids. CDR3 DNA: TGCGCCAGCAGCCCACCACGGACAGGGGGCGTTGGCTACACCTTC. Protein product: CASSPPRTGGVGYTF.

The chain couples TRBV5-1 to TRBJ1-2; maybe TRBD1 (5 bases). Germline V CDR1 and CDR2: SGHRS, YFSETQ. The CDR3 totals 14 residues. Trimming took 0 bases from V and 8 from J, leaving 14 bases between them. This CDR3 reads CASSLEAGREGYTF. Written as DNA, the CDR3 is TGCGCCAGCAGCTTGGAGGCAGGGCGGGAGGGCTACACCTTC.

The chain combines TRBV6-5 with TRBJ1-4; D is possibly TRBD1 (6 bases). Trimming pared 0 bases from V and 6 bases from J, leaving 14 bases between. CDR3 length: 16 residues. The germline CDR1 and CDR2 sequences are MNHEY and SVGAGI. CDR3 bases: TGTGCCAGCAGTTACTCGTCGGGGGGCTCATATGAAAAACTGTTTTTT. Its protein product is CASSYSSGGSYEKLFF.

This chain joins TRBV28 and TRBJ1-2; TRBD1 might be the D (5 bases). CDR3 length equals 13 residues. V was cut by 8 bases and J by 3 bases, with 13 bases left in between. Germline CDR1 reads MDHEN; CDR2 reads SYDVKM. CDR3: CASLGAVDYGYTF. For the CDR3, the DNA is TGTGCCAGCTTAGGGGCGGTGGACTATGGCTACACCTTC.

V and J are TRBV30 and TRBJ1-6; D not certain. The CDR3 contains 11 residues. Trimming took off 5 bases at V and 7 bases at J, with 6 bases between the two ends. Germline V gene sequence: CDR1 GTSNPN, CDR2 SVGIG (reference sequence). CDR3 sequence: CAWGPNSPLHF. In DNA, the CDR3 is TGTGCCTGGGGACCGAATTCACCCCTCCACTTT.

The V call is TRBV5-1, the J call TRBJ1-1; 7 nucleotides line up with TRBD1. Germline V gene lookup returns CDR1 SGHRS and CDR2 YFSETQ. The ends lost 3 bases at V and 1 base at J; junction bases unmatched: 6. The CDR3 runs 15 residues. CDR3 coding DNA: TGCGCCAGCAGCTCCAGGGGGACAGCGAACACTGAAGCTTTCTTT. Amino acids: CASSSRGTANTEAFF.

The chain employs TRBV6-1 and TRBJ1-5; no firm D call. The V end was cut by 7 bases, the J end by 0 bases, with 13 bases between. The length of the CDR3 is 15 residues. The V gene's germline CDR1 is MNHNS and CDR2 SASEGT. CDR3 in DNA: TGTGCCAGCACCCTAAAGGCAGTTAGCAATCAGCCCCAGCATTTT. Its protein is CASTLKAVSNQPQHF.

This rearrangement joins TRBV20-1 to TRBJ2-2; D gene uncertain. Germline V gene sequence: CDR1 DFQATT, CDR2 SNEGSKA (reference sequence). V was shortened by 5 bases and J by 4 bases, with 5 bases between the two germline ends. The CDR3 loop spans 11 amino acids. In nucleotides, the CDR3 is TGCAGTGCTGGCCCCACCGGGGAGCTGTTTTTT. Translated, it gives CSAGPTGELFF.

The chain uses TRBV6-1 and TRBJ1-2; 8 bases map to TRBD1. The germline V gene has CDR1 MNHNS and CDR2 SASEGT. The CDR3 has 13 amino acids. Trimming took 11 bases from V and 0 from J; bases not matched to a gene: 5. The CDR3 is CALGTGTNYGYTF. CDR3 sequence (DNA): TGTGCCTTGGGGACAGGAACTAACTATGGCTACACCTTC.

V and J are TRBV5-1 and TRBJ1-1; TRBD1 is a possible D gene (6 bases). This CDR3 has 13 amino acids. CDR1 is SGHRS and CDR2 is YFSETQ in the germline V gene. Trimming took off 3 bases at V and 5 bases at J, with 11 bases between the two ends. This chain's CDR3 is CASSSQGSTEAFF. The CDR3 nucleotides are TGCGCCAGCAGCTCACAGGGCAGTACTGAAGCTTTCTTT.